The 26 T cell receptor beta chains below all came from one sample that was sequenced in a study of radiotherapy plus CTLA-4 blockade in lung cancer. Data came from immunoSEQ multiplex PCR; TCRdb stores just in-frame clones and leaves some out. The table lists fewer than 100,000 clones, less than 90% of them singletons. This material consisted of peripheral blood, taken from a patient treated with radiotherapy plus ipilimumab. The origin of the receptors is a human donor with non-small cell lung cancer who had stable disease on radiotherapy plus ipilimumab.

The chain couples TRBV15 to TRBJ2-2; possibly TRBD1 or TRBD2 for D (5 bases each). Looked up from germline, CDR1 is LNHNV and CDR2 is YYDKDF (reference sequence). Trimming took 0 bases from V and 5 from J, leaving 10 bases between them. CDR3 length equals 15 residues. The CDR3 coding sequence is TGTGCCACCAGCAGAGATCTTGGGGGAACCGGGGAGCTGTTTTTT. This sequence encodes CATSRDLGGTGELFF.

The chain uses TRBV29-1 and TRBJ1-1; D unresolved. Germline loops: CDR1 SQVTM, CDR2 ANQGSEA. The CDR3 has 11 residues. V was cut by 7 bases and J by 8 bases, with 14 bases left in between. The DNA for the CDR3 is TGCAGCGGATTGGAAGGGTTCGAAGCTTTCTTT. Translation gives CSGLEGFEAFF.

The chain combines TRBV28 with TRBJ1-3; 7 bases are shared with TRBD1. Germline CDR1 reads MDHEN; CDR2 reads SYDVKM. The CDR3 spans 17 residues. J gave up 3 bases and V 1 base, and 9 bases lay outside the gene matches. The CDR3 spells CASSLFSPRTGGNTIYF. CDR3 DNA sequence: TGTGCCAGCAGTTTATTCTCCCCCCGGACAGGTGGAAACACCATATATTTT.

V usage is TRBV7-3 and J usage is TRBJ2-6; TRBD2 is a possible D gene (6 bases). Germline lookup yields CDR1 SGHTA and CDR2 FQGTGA. The V gene lost 4 bases and the J gene lost 2 bases, with 15 bases spanning the gap. The CDR3 is 17 amino acids. The CDR3, as DNA: TGTGCCAGCAGCTCAACTAGGTGGGGGGCTGGGGCCAACGTCCTGACTTTC. This sequence encodes CASSSTRWGAGANVLTF.

The chain is built from TRBV28 and TRBJ1-5; 9 bases align to TRBD1. The V segment lost 7 bases and the J segment 6 bases; nucleotides outside the gene matches: 13. Germline assignment: CDR1 MDHEN and CDR2 SYDVKM. The CDR3 is made up of 16 amino acids. The CDR3 spells CASKIQTGGAGQPQHF. CDR3 DNA: TGTGCCAGCAAAATACAAACAGGGGGCGCCGGTCAGCCCCAGCATTTT.

This chain links TRBV7-3 with TRBJ2-7; D unclear. The length of the CDR3 is 14 residues. V shed 1 base and J shed 3 bases, with 10 bases lying between them. Germline CDR1 and CDR2: SGHTA and FQGTGA. DNA of the CDR3: TGTGCCAGCAGCTTAATGCCAGGTATCTACGAGCAGTACTTC. Protein: CASSLMPGIYEQYF.

J is TRBJ2-2 and V is TRBV27; D is perhaps TRBD1 (6 bases). Germline CDR1 is MNHEY and CDR2 is SMNVEV (reference sequence). The CDR3 runs 16 residues. Trimming took 4 bases from V and 8 from J, leaving 20 bases between them. CDR3 sequence (DNA): TGTGCCAGCAGTTCGCCGAAAAGACAGGTCCGAGGGGAGCTGTTTTTT. This sequence encodes CASSSPKRQVRGELFF.

The chain couples TRBV7-9 to TRBJ2-4; TRBD1 might be the D (6 bases). The V gene's germline CDR1 is SEHNR and CDR2 FQNEAQ (reference sequence). The length of the CDR3 is 14 residues. The V end lost 0 bases, the J end lost 7 bases, and 10 bases lay between the germline ends. Written as DNA, the CDR3 is TGTGCCAGCAGCTTAGCAGGGGGAATTAACATTCAGTACTTC. It translates to CASSLAGGINIQYF.

This rearrangement joins TRBV18 to TRBJ1-5; 7 bases are a match to TRBD1. The CDR3 runs to 18 residues. Trimming removed 5 bases from V and 0 bases from J; junction bases left unmatched: 13. The germline gives CDR1 KGHSH, CDR2 LQKENI. CDR3 residues: CASSAGTDFFSSNQPQHF. As DNA, the CDR3 is TGTGCCAGCTCAGCCGGGACAGATTTTTTTTCTAGCAATCAGCCCCAGCATTTT. The full variable domain, its missing parts supplied by reference TRBV18 and TRBJ1-5, is NAGVMQNPRHLVRRRGQEARLRCSPMKGHSHVYWYRQLPEEGLKFMVYLQKENIIDESGMPKERFSAEFPKEGPSILRIQQVVRGDSAAYFCASSAGTDFFSSNQPQHFGDGTRLSIL.

This rearrangement joins TRBV5-5 to TRBJ1-5; D gene unclear. Per germline, CDR1 SGHKS and CDR2 YYEKEE (reference sequence). V was pared by 4 bases and J by 2 bases, with 7 bases between. This CDR3 is 13 amino acids long. The CDR3 here is CASSPEGNQPQHF. DNA for the CDR3: TGTGCCAGCAGCCCCGAGGGCAATCAGCCCCAGCATTTT. Variable domain in full (rest from reference TRBV5-5 and TRBJ1-5): DAGVTQSPTHLIKTRGQQVTLRCSPISGHKSVSWYQQVLGQGPQFIFQYYEKEERGRGNFPDRFSARQFPNYSSELNVNALLLGDSALYLCASSPEGNQPQHFGDGTRLSIL.

The V and J genes are TRBV28 and TRBJ1-1; D is possibly TRBD1 (5 bases). The germline CDR1 and CDR2 sequences are MDHEN and SYDVKM. With 7 bases removed from V and 1 base from J, the gap between germline ends came to 13 bases. This CDR3 comprises 14 residues. The chain's CDR3 is CASIKTGGNTEAFF. The DNA for the CDR3 is TGTGCCAGCATCAAGACGGGGGGGAACACTGAAGCTTTCTTT. The full variable domain, with the rest looked up from reference TRBV28 and TRBJ1-1, is DVKVTQSSRYLVKRTGEKVFLECVQDMDHENMFWYRQDPGLGLRLIYFSYDVKMKEKGDIPEGYSVSREKKERFSLILESASTNQTSMYLCASIKTGGNTEAFFGQGTRLTVV.

This chain uses TRBV7-9 with TRBJ1-1; D perhaps matches TRBD1 (6 bases). V was trimmed by 0 bases and J by 1 base, leaving 12 bases between them. This CDR3 region has 16 residues. Per germline, CDR1 SEHNR and CDR2 FQNEAQ (reference sequence). The CDR3 loop is CASSLAQGRGNTEAFF. CDR3 coding DNA: TGTGCCAGCAGCTTAGCGCAGGGGCGTGGGAACACTGAAGCTTTCTTT. The complete variable domain, with remaining parts taken from reference TRBV7-9 and TRBJ1-1, reads DTGVSQNPRHKITKRGQNVTFRCDPISEHNRLYWYRQTLGQGPEFLTYFQNEAQLEKSRLLSDRFSAERPKGSFSTLEIQRTEQGDSAMYLCASSLAQGRGNTEAFFGQGTRLTVV.

This chain uses TRBV6-5 with TRBJ1-1; TRBD1 is a possible D gene (5 bases). V dropped 7 bases and J dropped 4 bases, with 13 bases sitting between them. CDR3 length: 13 residues. The germline V gene encodes CDR1 MNHEY and CDR2 SVGAGI. The CDR3 sequence: CASTQAVGTEAFF. DNA of the CDR3: TGTGCCAGCACACAGGCGGTCGGCACTGAAGCTTTCTTT.

This rearrangement joins TRBV7-9 to TRBJ1-5; D unresolved. This CDR3 comprises 14 residues. Germline V gene sequence: CDR1 SEHNR, CDR2 FQNEAQ (reference sequence). The ends were cut back, 6 bases at V and 1 base at J, with 10 bases in the middle. CDR3 sequence: CASSLPGSNQPQHF. The CDR3 DNA sequence: TGTGCCAGCAGTTTACCTGGAAGCAATCAGCCCCAGCATTTT.

This clone has a single count. This chain uses TRBV14 with TRBJ2-5; TRBD1 aligns across 9 bases. V trimming: 6 bases; J trimming: 5 bases; junction bases outside the gene matches: 13. Per germline, CDR1 SGHDN and CDR2 FVKESK. This CDR3 has 16 amino acids. DNA for the CDR3: TGTGCCAGCAGTAATACCGGGACAGGGCTCCGGGAGACCCAGTACTTC. It encodes CASSNTGTGLRETQYF.

This chain connects TRBV5-1 to TRBJ2-3; D may be TRBD1 or TRBD2 (5 bases each). The germline V gene encodes CDR1 SGHRS and CDR2 YFSETQ. This CDR3 is 14 amino acids long. V lost 0 bases and J lost 2, with 7 bases in between. CDR3 amino acids: CASSLGGYTDTQYF. The DNA of the CDR3 is TGCGCCAGCAGCTTGGGGGGGTACACAGATACGCAGTATTTT.

The rearrangement joins TRBV28 to TRBJ1-3; D is unclear. The CDR3 covers 15 residues. V gave up 3 bases and J gave up 1 base, with 10 bases separating them. Germline lookup yields CDR1 MDHEN and CDR2 SYDVKM. CDR3 residues: CASSFSLGSGNTIYF. Written as DNA, the CDR3 is TGTGCCAGCAGTTTTTCGTTGGGTTCTGGAAACACCATATATTTT. The complete variable domain, with remaining parts taken from reference TRBV28 and TRBJ1-3, reads DVKVTQSSRYLVKRTGEKVFLECVQDMDHENMFWYRQDPGLGLRLIYFSYDVKMKEKGDIPEGYSVSREKKERFSLILESASTNQTSMYLCASSFSLGSGNTIYFGEGSWLTVV.

V and J are TRBV19 and TRBJ2-1; 9 positions match TRBD2. The junction had 13 bases not matched to a gene; V was cut back by 6 bases and J by 7 bases. Germline V lookup: CDR1 LNHDA, CDR2 SQIVND (reference sequence). The CDR3 is made up of 16 amino acids. In DNA form, the CDR3 reads TGTGCCAGTAGCTATTTGCTAGCGGGAATGGCGAATGAGCAGTTCTTC. It codes for CASSYLLAGMANEQFF.

This chain connects TRBV11-2 to TRBJ2-3; possible D gene TRBD2, 7 bases. The CDR3 sequence is 15 residues long. V dropped 1 base and J dropped 2 bases, with 10 bases sitting between them. Germline CDR1 reads SGHAT; CDR2 reads FQNNGV. The CDR3 sequence is CASSLGAGATDTQYF. DNA of the CDR3: TGTGCCAGCAGCTTAGGGGCGGGGGCCACAGATACGCAGTATTTT.

This clone was picked up a small number of times. The chain is built from TRBV5-5 and TRBJ2-4, with D maybe TRBD2 (6 bases). The CDR3 runs to 14 residues. Deletions cut 2 bases from V and 8 bases from J, with 14 bases between. Per the germline V gene, CDR1 is SGHKS and CDR2 is YYEKEE (reference sequence). The CDR3 region is CASSFEGTADIQYF. The DNA of the CDR3 is TGTGCCAGCAGCTTCGAGGGGACTGCGGACATTCAGTACTTC. Looking up the rest from reference TRBV5-5 and TRBJ2-4 gives the full variable domain: DAGVTQSPTHLIKTRGQQVTLRCSPISGHKSVSWYQQVLGQGPQFIFQYYEKEERGRGNFPDRFSARQFPNYSSELNVNALLLGDSALYLCASSFEGTADIQYFGAGTRLSVL.

This clone has more than one count but fewer than ten. The chain has TRBV6-4 and TRBJ2-7, with D unresolved. V was trimmed by 6 bases and J by 4 bases, leaving 13 bases between them. The CDR3 consists of 13 residues. Germline V CDR1 and CDR2: MRHNA, SNTAGT. CDR3 sequence (DNA): TGTGCCAGCAGAGCCAGACGGTCTTACGAGCAGTACTTC. Translation: CASRARRSYEQYF.

This chain uses TRBV28 with TRBJ1-3; D remains ambiguous. The CDR3 has 15 residues. From germline, CDR1 is MDHEN and CDR2 SYDVKM. V dropped 2 bases and J dropped 0 bases, with 8 bases sitting between them. The DNA for the CDR3 is TGTGCCAGCAGTTTAGGCACCATCTCTGGAAACACCATATATTTT. Its protein product is CASSLGTISGNTIYF.

This chain connects TRBV12-5 to TRBJ2-5; D tentatively reads TRBD1 or TRBD2 (6 bases each). The germline V and J ends were trimmed by 2 bases and 6 bases, with 13 bases remaining between them. CDR1 and CDR2 (germline): LGHNT, FRNRAP. CDR3 length: 14 amino acids. The CDR3, as DNA: TGTGCTAGTGGTTTGTCGGGGGCGGGGCAGACCCAGTACTTC. It yields the protein CASGLSGAGQTQYF.

The chain couples TRBV28 to TRBJ1-1; TRBD1 matches 8 bases. The V and J ends lost 6 bases and 8 bases, in that order; junction bases with no gene match: 11. This CDR3 is built from 14 residues. Germline CDR1 MDHEN, CDR2 SYDVKM. This CDR3 is CASSVGQGGKEAFF. CDR3 DNA sequence: TGTGCCAGCAGCGTAGGACAGGGAGGAAAAGAAGCTTTCTTT.

The V and J genes are TRBV4-2 and TRBJ2-7; TRBD1 matches 12 bases. CDR3 length: 15 amino acids. Per germline, CDR1 LGHNA and CDR2 YNFKEQ. V was clipped by 4 bases and J by 5 bases; unmatched bases: 6. Written as DNA, the CDR3 is TGTGCCAGCAGCCCTAGAGGGACAGGGGGCCACGAGCAGTACTTC. Encoded protein: CASSPRGTGGHEQYF.

This chain links TRBV5-1 with TRBJ1-5; D is uncertain. Trimming removed 0 bases at V and 4 bases at J, with 5 bases between. The CDR3 has 13 amino acids. Germline V lookup: CDR1 SGHRS, CDR2 YFSETQ. The CDR3 region is CASSLDPNQPQHF. The CDR3 coding sequence is TGCGCCAGCAGCTTGGACCCAAATCAGCCCCAGCATTTT.